This entry is about one TCR beta chain. Assay used: immunoSEQ multiplex PCR; TCRdb lists only in-frame clones, some missing. The table shows 100,000 or so clones, with roughly 94% occurring only once. Trimming at V came to 5 bases and at J to 5 bases, leaving 8 bases not matched to a gene. CDR1 and CDR2 (germline): SQVTM, ANQGSEA. The CDR3 contains 13 residues. This entry is derived from a study of control samples from healthy donors and cancer patients. Sequencing input: blood. The sequence derives from a woman under 30 in good health. This chain joins TRBV29-1 and TRBJ2-7, with 8 bases that match TRBD1. The CDR3 loop reads CSVIRTGWHEQYF. The CDR3 DNA reads as TGCAGCGTTATTCGGACAGGGTGGCACGAGCAGTACTTC.